A selection of T cell receptor beta chains follows, all from one sample in a study of OX40 agonist ivuxolimab in advanced cancers. Generated by immunoSEQ multiplex PCR, the TCRdb table keeps only in-frame clones and is missing some. The table includes roughly 51,000 clones, roughly 86% detected once. This specimen was CD4+ or CD8+ T cells sorted from blood, taken in a trial of the OX40 agonist ivuxolimab. These receptors were taken from an adult with an advanced solid tumor such as melanoma, head and neck, liver or kidney cancer. CDR3s include the opening cysteine and the closing phenylalanine or tryptophan. The D gene is left open where the match is weak. Some rows have no size entry. The others give once, few or many, or a class for an expanded clone.

CDR3 length: 12
D gene: .
clone size: few
V gene: TRBV6-6
J gene: TRBJ2-7
CDR3 protein: CASSLDMYEQYF
CDR3 DNA: TGTGCCAGCAGTTTAGACATGTACGAGCAGTACTTC

CDR3 length: 15
D gene: TRBD2
clone size: .
V gene: TRBV27
J gene: TRBJ2-1
CDR3 protein: CASSITSGGANEQFF
CDR3 DNA: TGTGCCAGCAGTATCACTAGCGGGGGGGCCAATGAGCAGTTCTTC

CDR3 length: 16
D gene: .
clone size: .
V gene: TRBV7-9
J gene: TRBJ1-2
CDR3 protein: CASSPIGTAQIYGYTF
CDR3 DNA: TGTGCCAGCAGCCCAATCGGTACAGCTCAAATCTATGGCTACACCTTC

CDR3 length: 14
D gene: .
clone size: once
V gene: TRBV27
J gene: TRBJ1-5
CDR3 protein: CASSLSVQGQPQHF
CDR3 DNA: TGTGCCAGCAGTTTATCAGTTCAGGGTCAGCCCCAGCATTTT

CDR3 length: 15
D gene: .
clone size: .
V gene: TRBV27
J gene: TRBJ1-2
CDR3 protein: CASSLRGPRYYGYTF
CDR3 DNA: TGTGCCAGCAGTTTACGGGGACCGAGATACTATGGCTACACCTTC

CDR3 length: 16
D gene: .
clone size: .
V gene: TRBV5-5
J gene: TRBJ2-5
CDR3 protein: CASSSPGTFKEETQYF
CDR3 DNA: TGTGCCAGCAGCTCCCCCGGGACCTTTAAGGAAGAGACCCAGTACTTC

CDR3 length: 16
D gene: .
clone size: few
V gene: TRBV19
J gene: TRBJ1-5
CDR3 protein: CASSMAWGDSNQPQHF
CDR3 DNA: TGTGCCAGTAGTATGGCTTGGGGGGATAGCAATCAGCCCCAGCATTTT

CDR3 length: 14
D gene: TRBD1
clone size: .
V gene: TRBV2
J gene: TRBJ1-2
CDR3 protein: CASSPGQGSYGYTF
CDR3 DNA: TGTGCCAGCAGTCCCGGACAGGGGTCCTATGGCTACACCTTC

CDR3 length: 16
D gene: .
clone size: .
V gene: TRBV9
J gene: TRBJ2-3
CDR3 protein: CASSAYGEGATDTQYF
CDR3 DNA: TGTGCCAGCAGCGCCTACGGGGAGGGGGCCACAGATACGCAGTATTTT

CDR3 length: 15
D gene: TRBD1
clone size: .
V gene: TRBV4-1
J gene: TRBJ2-7
CDR3 protein: CASSQDPGGIYEQYF
CDR3 DNA: TGCGCCAGCAGCCAAGACCCAGGGGGAATCTACGAGCAGTACTTC

CDR3 length: 15
D gene: TRBD1
clone size: .
V gene: TRBV28
J gene: TRBJ1-2
CDR3 protein: CASSSPGRGVSGYTF
CDR3 DNA: TGTGCCAGCAGCTCACCTGGCAGGGGGGTAAGTGGCTACACCTTC

CDR3 length: 12
D gene: .
clone size: .
V gene: TRBV27
J gene: TRBJ1-5
CDR3 protein: CASSYSNQPQHF
CDR3 DNA: TGTGCCAGCAGTTATAGCAATCAGCCCCAGCATTTT

CDR3 length: 12
D gene: TRBD1
clone size: .
V gene: TRBV19
J gene: TRBJ2-5
CDR3 protein: CARRTGQETQYF
CDR3 DNA: TGTGCCAGGAGGACAGGTCAAGAGACCCAGTACTTC

CDR3 length: 14
D gene: .
clone size: once
V gene: TRBV27
J gene: TRBJ1-4
CDR3 protein: CASRLGTPDEKLFF
CDR3 DNA: TGTGCCAGCAGATTAGGGACACCCGATGAAAAACTGTTTTTT

CDR3 length: 12
D gene: .
clone size: .
V gene: TRBV30
J gene: TRBJ2-1
CDR3 protein: CAWTRGRNEQFF
CDR3 DNA: TGTGCCTGGACCAGGGGTCGTAATGAGCAGTTCTTC

CDR3 length: 15
D gene: .
clone size: .
V gene: TRBV7-9
J gene: TRBJ2-7
CDR3 protein: CASSLEGVKTYEQYF
CDR3 DNA: TGTGCCAGCAGCTTAGAAGGGGTGAAAACCTACGAGCAGTACTTC

CDR3 length: 14
D gene: TRBD1
clone size: .
V gene: TRBV7-6
J gene: TRBJ1-1
CDR3 protein: CASSLFQGDTEAFF
CDR3 DNA: TGTGCCAGCAGCTTATTCCAGGGGGACACTGAAGCTTTCTTT

CDR3 length: 13
D gene: .
clone size: few
V gene: TRBV5-6
J gene: TRBJ2-7
CDR3 protein: CASSWAYTYEQYF
CDR3 DNA: TGTGCCAGCAGCTGGGCCTACACCTACGAGCAGTACTTC

CDR3 length: 15
D gene: TRBD1
clone size: once
V gene: TRBV4-2
J gene: TRBJ1-1
CDR3 protein: CASSQVGTGDGEAFF
CDR3 DNA: TGTGCCAGCAGCCAAGTCGGGACAGGGGATGGTGAAGCTTTCTTT

CDR3 length: 16
D gene: .
clone size: .
V gene: TRBV28
J gene: TRBJ2-2
CDR3 protein: CASSLTLEWNTGELFF
CDR3 DNA: TGTGCCAGCAGCCTAACTTTAGAGTGGAACACCGGGGAGCTGTTTTTT

CDR3 length: 15
D gene: .
clone size: .
V gene: TRBV6-1
J gene: TRBJ1-4
CDR3 protein: CASSEDGGDDEKLFF
CDR3 DNA: TGTGCCAGCAGTGAGGATGGTGGGGACGATGAAAAACTGTTTTTT

CDR3 length: 12
D gene: .
clone size: .
V gene: TRBV4-1
J gene: TRBJ2-1
CDR3 protein: CASSQGSREQFF
CDR3 DNA: TGCGCCAGCAGCCAAGGGTCGCGGGAGCAGTTCTTC

CDR3 length: 15
D gene: TRBD2
clone size: .
V gene: TRBV27
J gene: TRBJ2-7
CDR3 protein: CASTRLAGGFYEQYF
CDR3 DNA: TGTGCCAGCACCCGACTAGCGGGAGGATTTTACGAGCAGTACTTC

CDR3 length: 15
D gene: TRBD1
clone size: .
V gene: TRBV28
J gene: TRBJ2-7
CDR3 protein: CASSFGTGILYEQYF
CDR3 DNA: TGTGCCAGCAGTTTTGGGACAGGGATTCTCTACGAGCAGTACTTC

CDR3 length: 12
D gene: .
clone size: .
V gene: TRBV6-5
J gene: TRBJ2-5
CDR3 protein: CASSDSQETQYF
CDR3 DNA: TGTGCCAGTTCGGACAGTCAAGAGACCCAGTACTTC

CDR3 length: 16
D gene: .
clone size: .
V gene: TRBV19
J gene: TRBJ1-3
CDR3 protein: CASSVTGTYSGNTIYF
CDR3 DNA: TGTGCCAGTAGTGTAACGGGGACTTACTCTGGAAACACCATATATTTT

CDR3 length: 13
D gene: .
clone size: .
V gene: TRBV5-8
J gene: TRBJ2-5
CDR3 protein: CASSFSSLGTQYF
CDR3 DNA: TGTGCCAGCAGCTTTTCGTCCTTAGGGACCCAGTACTTC

CDR3 length: 13
D gene: .
clone size: .
V gene: TRBV4-1
J gene: TRBJ2-2
CDR3 protein: CASSQGGMVELFF
CDR3 DNA: TGCGCCAGCAGCCAAGGGGGGATGGTGGAGCTGTTTTTT

CDR3 length: 16
D gene: .
clone size: .
V gene: TRBV5-3
J gene: TRBJ1-5
CDR3 protein: CARSLTRQISNQPQHF
CDR3 DNA: TGTGCCAGAAGCTTAACCCGACAGATTAGCAATCAGCCCCAGCATTTT

CDR3 length: 13
D gene: .
clone size: .
V gene: TRBV28
J gene: TRBJ1-1
CDR3 protein: CASSPPVNTEAFF
CDR3 DNA: TGTGCCAGCAGTCCCCCAGTGAACACTGAAGCTTTCTTT